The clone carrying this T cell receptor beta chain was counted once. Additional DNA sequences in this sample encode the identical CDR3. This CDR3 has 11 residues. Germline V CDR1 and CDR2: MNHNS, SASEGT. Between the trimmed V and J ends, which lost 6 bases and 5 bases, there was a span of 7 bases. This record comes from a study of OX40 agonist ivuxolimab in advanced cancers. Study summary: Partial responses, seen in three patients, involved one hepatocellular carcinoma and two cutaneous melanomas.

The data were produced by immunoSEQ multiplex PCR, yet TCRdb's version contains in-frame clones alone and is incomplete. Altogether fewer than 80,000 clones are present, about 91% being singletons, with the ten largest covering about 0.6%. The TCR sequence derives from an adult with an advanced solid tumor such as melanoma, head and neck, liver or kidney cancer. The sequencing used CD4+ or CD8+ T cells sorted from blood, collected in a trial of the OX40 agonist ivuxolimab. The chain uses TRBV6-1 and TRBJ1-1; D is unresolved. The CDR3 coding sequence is TGTGCCAGCAGAGCAGGTACTGAAGCTTTCTTT. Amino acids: CASRAGTEAFF.